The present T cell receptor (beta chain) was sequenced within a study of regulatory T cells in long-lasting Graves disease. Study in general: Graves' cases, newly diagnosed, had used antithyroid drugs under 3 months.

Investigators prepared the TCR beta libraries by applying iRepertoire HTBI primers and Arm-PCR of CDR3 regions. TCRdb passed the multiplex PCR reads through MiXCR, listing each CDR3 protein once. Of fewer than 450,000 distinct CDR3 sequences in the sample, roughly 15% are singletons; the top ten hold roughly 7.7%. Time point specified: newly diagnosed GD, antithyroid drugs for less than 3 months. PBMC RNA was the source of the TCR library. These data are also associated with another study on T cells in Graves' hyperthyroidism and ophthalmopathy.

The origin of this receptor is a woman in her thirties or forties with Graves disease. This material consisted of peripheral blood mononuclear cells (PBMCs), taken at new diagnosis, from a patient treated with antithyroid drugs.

CDR3 sequence: CATSDPPLAKNIQYF. As DNA, the CDR3 is TGTGCCACCAGTGATCCCCCCTTAGCCAAAAACATTCAGTACTTC. This chain links TRBV24-1 with TRBJ2-4, with D hard to call. The V gene's germline CDR1 is KGHDR and CDR2 SFDVKD. V was pared by 3 bases and J by 0 bases, with 8 bases between. The CDR3 loop spans 15 amino acids.